The 30 T cell receptor beta chains listed next were all sequenced from one sample in a study of graft-versus-host responses after intestinal transplantation. Sequencing was performed with immunoSEQ multiplex PCR; in TCRdb, only in-frame clones are kept and a portion is missing. This sample has 40,000 to 45,000 clones; around 96% occur once, and the top ten carry 0.5% to 0.55%. No antigen has been identified for these receptors. The specimen comprised unstimulated CD8+ T cells sorted from spleen or lymph node cells, sampled before transplant. The origin of the receptors is a human donor who was the organ donor for an intestinal transplant.

In this sample, this clone turned up once. The V call is TRBV13, the J call TRBJ2-1; D is unclear. The CDR3 spans 15 residues. In germline, CDR1 is PRHDT, CDR2 FYEKMQ (reference sequence). V was pared by 1 base and J by 2 bases, with 9 bases between. CDR3 in DNA: TGTGCCAGCAGCTTAGAGGGCAGGACCTACAATGAGCAGTTCTTC. As protein: CASSLEGRTYNEQFF.

Regarding this clone: At one end the junction does not follow the germline gene, possibly because of a read error. This chain links TRBV29-1 with TRBJ1-1, with TRBD1 matching 8 bases. Looked up from germline, CDR1 is SQVTM and CDR2 is ANQGSEA. The CDR3 sequence is 16 residues long. The DNA for the CDR3 is TGCCGCGTGGGGGCATCGGGCAGGGGGCGAAAAACTGAAGCTTTCTTT. Translating it yields CRVGASGRGRKTEAFF.

This chain uses TRBV7-2 with TRBJ1-4, with a possible D match to TRBD1 (6 bases). Germline V gene data show CDR1 as SGHTA and CDR2 as FQGNSA. The CDR3 loop spans 18 amino acids. Trimming took off 3 bases at V and 10 bases at J, with 27 bases between the two ends. For the CDR3, the DNA is TGTGCCAGCAGCTTGCAACAGGGTCTCTGGTCGGAATCCGGAAAACTGTTTTTT. It encodes CASSLQQGLWSESGKLFF. Looking up the rest from reference TRBV7-2 and TRBJ1-4 gives the full variable domain: GAGVSQSPSNKVTEKGKDVELRCDPISGHTALYWYRQSLGQGLEFLIYFQGNSAPDKSGLPSDRFSAERTGGSVSTLTIQRTQQEDSAVYLCASSLQQGLWSESGKLFFGSGTQLSVL.

The V call is TRBV9, the J call TRBJ2-7; either TRBD1 or TRBD2 may fit D (5 bases each). V was pared by 4 bases and J by 3 bases, with 20 bases between. CDR3 size: 16 residues. CDR1 is SGDLS, CDR2 YYNGEE, per germline. CDR3 sequence reads: CASSSPGATEGYEQYF. The DNA for the CDR3 is TGTGCCAGCAGCTCACCTGGGGCAACCGAGGGCTACGAGCAGTACTTC.

A single count supports this clone. V is TRBV19 and J is TRBJ1-4; D is unclear. The V gene's germline CDR1 is LNHDA and CDR2 SQIVND (reference sequence). V lost 4 bases and J lost 4, with 13 bases in between. The CDR3 has 15 amino acids. The CDR3 here is CASSTFSAVNEKLFF. CDR3 coding DNA: TGTGCCAGTAGTACCTTCTCGGCAGTTAATGAAAAACTGTTTTTT.

The CDR3 region has the DNA TGCGCCAGCAGCCAAGATCCTTGGTCAGGGGGCGTGAGGACTGAAGCTTTCTTT. It encodes CASSQDPWSGGVRTEAFF. The genes are TRBV4-3 and TRBJ1-1; the match to TRBD1 covers 8 bases. V shed 0 bases, J shed 5 bases, and the junction held 14 bases outside the gene matches. The CDR3 is made up of 18 amino acids. CDR1 LGHNA and CDR2 YSLEER come from the germline V gene.

This sequence joins TRBV7-9 and TRBJ2-3; TRBD1 matches 7 bases. Germline V gene lookup returns CDR1 SEHNR and CDR2 FQNEAQ (reference sequence). The CDR3 is 17 amino acids. After removal of 5 bases from V and 4 bases from J, the junction contained 15 bases not matched to a gene. This CDR3 reads CASSHRWGQLSADTQYF. CDR3 in DNA: TGTGCCAGCAGCCACCGGTGGGGACAGCTCAGCGCAGATACGCAGTATTTT.

The chain employs TRBV5-1 and TRBJ2-5, with D possibly matching TRBD1 (6 bases). The J call may be faulty, since TRBJ2-7 better matches the DNA end. Germline values: CDR1 SGHRS, CDR2 YFSETQ. CDR3 length: 14 amino acids. CDR3 bases: TGCGCCAGCAGCCCTCCGGACAGCTCCTACGAGCAGTACTTC. It yields the protein CASSPPDSSYEQYF.

This clone was observed a single time. The V gene is TRBV25-1, the J gene TRBJ1-5; D may be TRBD1 (5 bases). The germline V gene encodes CDR1 MGHDK and CDR2 SYGVNS. V was shortened by 1 base and J by 5 bases, with 12 bases between the two germline ends. This CDR3 has 15 amino acids. CDR3 DNA sequence: TGTGCCAGCAGTGAATCGGCAGGGAGCGATCAGCCCCAGCATTTT. It is translated as CASSESAGSDQPQHF.

This chain connects TRBV6-4 to TRBJ2-3; 7 bases line up with TRBD2. CDR1 and CDR2 from the germline V gene are MRHNA and SNTAGT. V lost 2 bases, J lost 0 bases, and 2 bases stayed unmatched. CDR3 length: 15 residues. The CDR3 nucleotides are TGTGCCAGCAGTGACGGGAGGGCTAGCACAGATACGCAGTATTTT. Protein: CASSDGRASTDTQYF.

V usage is TRBV29-1 and J usage is TRBJ2-1, with D possibly TRBD2 on 6 matching bases. CDR1 is SQVTM and CDR2 is ANQGSEA in the germline V gene. CDR3 length equals 13 residues. V was clipped by 7 bases and J by 8 bases, with 18 bases between them. The chain's CDR3 is CSGLLEGRYEQFF. The DNA of the CDR3 is TGCAGCGGCCTATTAGAGGGGAGGTATGAGCAGTTCTTC.

The chain uses TRBV7-2 and TRBJ2-3, with D possibly matching TRBD2 (6 bases). CDR1 is SGHTA and CDR2 is FQGNSA in the germline V gene. V was pared by 1 base and J by 2 bases, with 7 bases between. The CDR3 has 14 residues. CDR3 in amino acids: CASSLGGVTDTQYF. CDR3 coding DNA: TGTGCCAGCAGCTTAGGCGGGGTCACAGATACGCAGTATTTT.

The rearrangement links TRBV6-5 to TRBJ1-2; 8 nucleotides line up with TRBD1. This CDR3 comprises 15 residues. Germline assignment: CDR1 MNHEY and CDR2 SVGAGI. With 5 bases clipped from V and 4 bases from J, the junction kept 9 bases outside the gene matches. The CDR3 sequence is CASSPGTGGAYGYTF. CDR3 in DNA: TGTGCCAGCAGTCCCGGGACAGGTGGTGCCTATGGCTACACCTTC.

The chain employs TRBV4-3 and TRBJ1-1; D call uncertain. The CDR3 is 18 amino acids. Trimming removed 0 bases at V and 0 bases at J, with 17 bases between. Germline V CDR1 and CDR2: LGHNA, YSLEER. CDR3 sequence (DNA): TGCGCCAGCAGCCAAGATATCGCAGGCCCCTCGGTGAACACTGAAGCTTTCTTT. This encodes CASSQDIAGPSVNTEAFF.

The rearrangement uses TRBV9 and TRBJ2-5; TRBD2 matches at 13 bases. The V gene end was trimmed by 3 bases and the J gene end by 4 bases; junction bases not matched to a gene: 0. Per the germline V gene, CDR1 is SGDLS and CDR2 is YYNGEE. There are 14 residues in the CDR3. The CDR3 here is CASSGLAGGETQYF. CDR3 DNA sequence: TGTGCCAGCAGCGGACTAGCGGGGGGAGAGACCCAGTACTTC.

Turning to this clone: Other DNA sequences in this specimen translate into the identical CDR3. This chain joins TRBV11-2 and TRBJ2-7, with D tentatively TRBD2 (5 bases). Trimming pared 1 base from V and 3 bases from J, leaving 13 bases between. Germline CDR1 is SGHAT and CDR2 is FQNNGV. This CDR3 is built from 15 residues. The CDR3 here is CASSLVASLLYEQYF. The CDR3 DNA reads TGTGCCAGCAGCTTAGTAGCTAGCTTGCTCTACGAGCAGTACTTC.

This chain connects TRBV11-3 to TRBJ2-5, with D hard to call. The DNA matches TRBJ2-7 better at its end, which makes the J call doubtful. This CDR3 is built from 16 residues. Germline CDR1 is SGHNT and CDR2 is YENEEA. The CDR3 bases are TGTGCCGGTCTGCAGTGCCAGCTTTTTAAGTCTTACGAGCAGTACTTC. Translation gives CAGLQCQLFKSYEQYF.

A single count supports this clone. The rearrangement uses TRBV4-1 and TRBJ2-7, with D uncertain. V was trimmed by 1 base and J by 0 bases, leaving 13 bases between them. This CDR3 contains 16 residues. Per the germline V gene, CDR1 is MGHRA and CDR2 is YSYEKL. Written as DNA, the CDR3 is TGCGCCAGCAGCCAAGGAGGAGTGAGGCTCTCCTACGAGCAGTACTTC. Translated: CASSQGGVRLSYEQYF.

V gene TRBV11-2 combines with J gene TRBJ2-5; no clear D gene. Matching the DNA end better, TRBJ2-7 makes the J call doubtful. The CDR3 sequence is 12 residues long. In germline, CDR1 is SGHAT, CDR2 FQNNGV. The CDR3 here is CASRAWNYEQYF. DNA for the CDR3: TGTGCCAGCAGGGCTTGGAATTACGAGCAGTACTTC.

The chain has TRBV5-5 and TRBJ1-6; 7 bases agree with TRBD1. Germline CDR1 SGHKS, CDR2 YYEKEE (reference sequence). Unmatched junction bases numbered 5, after V lost 1 base and J lost 7 bases. This CDR3 has 15 residues. The CDR3 is CASSLWDRPNSPLHF. The CDR3 DNA reads TGTGCCAGCAGCTTGTGGGACAGACCGAATTCACCCCTCCACTTT.

The chain uses TRBV4-2 and TRBJ1-6; D uncertain. V was clipped by 3 bases and J by 0 bases, with 18 bases between them. The CDR3 is made up of 19 amino acids. Germline V gives CDR1 LGHNA, CDR2 YNFKEQ. CDR3 region: CASSHAIGPLSSYNSPLHF. In DNA form, the CDR3 reads TGTGCCAGCAGCCACGCTATAGGACCCTTGAGCTCCTATAATTCACCCCTCCACTTT.

The sample holds one count of this clone. CDR3 coding DNA: TGTGCCAGCAGCTTCAAAGCGGGGGTTTTTGGTACGCAGTATTTT. Translated: CASSFKAGVFGTQYF. The chain uses TRBV5-4 and TRBJ2-3; the match to TRBD2 covers 8 bases. The CDR3 consists of 15 residues. Germline values: CDR1 SGHNT, CDR2 YYREEE (reference sequence). The V and J ends lost 2 bases and 8 bases, in that order; junction bases with no gene match: 10.

V and J are TRBV5-3 and TRBJ2-5, with 7 bases fitting TRBD1. TRBV5-3 is treated as an ORF (open reading frame) with a function not yet certain. The CDR3 contains 16 residues. V shed 4 bases and J 5 bases; nucleotides not matched to a gene: 14. CDR3 nucleotides: TGTGCCAGAAGCCCCGCGGACAGGAGGTTTAGGGAGACCCAGTACTTC. Its translation is CARSPADRRFRETQYF.

The J gene is TRBJ2-7, the V gene TRBV7-9, with D perhaps matching TRBD1 or TRBD2 (5 bases each). Germline V gene sequence: CDR1 SEHNR, CDR2 FQNEAQ (reference sequence). The CDR3 extends over 16 amino acids. V was trimmed by 5 bases and J by 3 bases, leaving 20 bases between them. The CDR3 spells CASSPRDVTTFYEQYF. As DNA, the CDR3 is TGTGCCAGCAGCCCCCGGGACGTAACAACCTTCTACGAGCAGTACTTC. Filled out from reference TRBV7-9 and TRBJ2-7, the complete variable domain reads DTGVSQNPRHKITKRGQNVTFRCDPISEHNRLYWYRQTLGQGPEFLTYFQNEAQLEKSRLLSDRFSAERPKGSFSTLEIQRTEQGDSAMYLCASSPRDVTTFYEQYFGPGTRLTVT.

The chain has TRBV9 and TRBJ2-6, with 7 nucleotides matching TRBD1. The germline V gene encodes CDR1 SGDLS and CDR2 YYNGEE. Losses at the gene ends were 3 bases for V and 2 bases for J; bases not matched to a gene: 5. CDR3 length equals 16 residues. DNA of the CDR3: TGTGCCAGCAGCGAGCTTACAGGGGCTGGGGCCAACGTCCTGACTTTC. Encoded protein: CASSELTGAGANVLTF.

The chain couples TRBV7-2 to TRBJ1-4; TRBD1 aligns across 11 bases. Germline CDR1 SGHTA, CDR2 FQGNSA. After removal of 5 bases from V and 8 bases from J, the junction contained 4 bases not matched to a gene. CDR3 size: 14 residues. The CDR3 DNA follows: TGTGCCAGCAGCCCCGGGACAGGGGGAGAAAAACTGTTTTTT. Encoded protein: CASSPGTGGEKLFF.

This sequence joins TRBV7-2 and TRBJ2-7; 7 nucleotides match TRBD2. The germline V gene has CDR1 SGHTA and CDR2 FQGNSA. This CDR3 is 14 amino acids long. V trimming: 2 bases; J trimming: 4 bases; junction bases outside the gene matches: 5. CDR3 coding DNA: TGTGCCAGCAGCTTAACCCCGCGGGGGTACGAGCAGTACTTC. Amino acids: CASSLTPRGYEQYF. Using reference TRBV7-2 and TRBJ2-7 for the parts outside the CDR3, the full variable domain is GAGVSQSPSNKVTEKGKDVELRCDPISGHTALYWYRQSLGQGLEFLIYFQGNSAPDKSGLPSDRFSAERTGGSVSTLTIQRTQQEDSAVYLCASSLTPRGYEQYFGPGTRLTVT.

On this clone itself: This same CDR3 is encoded by further DNA sequences in the sample. V usage is TRBV20-1 and J usage is TRBJ2-7; D might be TRBD1 or TRBD2, each matching 5 bases. Germline CDR1 is DFQATT and CDR2 is SNEGSKA (reference sequence). CDR3 length: 11 amino acids. V gave up 6 bases and J gave up 2 bases, with 8 bases separating them. CDR3 nucleotide sequence: TGCAGTGCCAGGGACCCCTACGAGCAGTACTTC. The encoded protein is CSARDPYEQYF.

The V and J genes are TRBV7-2 and TRBJ2-7, with D maybe TRBD1 (6 bases). V lost 1 base and J 5 bases, leaving 9 bases between the germline ends. Germline assignment: CDR1 SGHTA and CDR2 FQGNSA. The length of the CDR3 is 13 residues. The CDR3 coding sequence is TGTGCCAGCAGCTTAGAACCAGGGGACGAGCAGTACTTC. The encoded protein is CASSLEPGDEQYF.

Comment on this clone: The limits of the CDR3 on the DNA are not certain, so only TCRdb's listed CDR3 is given. The V call is TRBV7-6, the J call TRBJ1-1. The CDR3 is 16 amino acids long, termini counted. The germline gives CDR1 SGHVS, CDR2 FNYEAQ. CDR3 sequence: CASSLKDMKLSLATFF.